This record looks at one TCR beta chain sequence and its context. Its antigen is as yet unknown. This CDR3 is built from 13 residues. Trimming removed 3 bases from V and 6 bases from J, with 11 bases in between. Germline loops: CDR1 MNHNS, CDR2 SASEGT. The data derive from a study of T cell repertoires in cytomegalovirus infection. Looking at the study overall: CMV epitopes in the study were HLA-C-restricted (recently identified) and HLA-B-restricted (well studied). TCR beta signatures that were public indicated CMV infection and matching HLA type. Regarding the study as a whole: Ex vivo, HLA-C-restricted CMV-specific TCR beta clonotypes prevailed over the rest of the response. Cumulative public TCR beta family frequency identified carriers of CMV plus the relevant HLA.

One entry per CDR3 protein results from TCRdb running MiXCR on the reads. The sample contains fewer than 1,000,000 distinct CDR3 sequences, approximately 32% of which appear only once. This clonotype was sampled from a human donor in good health (CMV status not recorded). Some clones in this sample may be carry-over from other donors' samples. The gene calls are TRBV6-1 and TRBJ1-1, with D uncertain. The sample was cultured CD8+ T cells from PBMCs, taken from culture after CMV antigen stimulation. The CDR3 DNA reads as TGTGCCAGCAGTGACGATATTGAGTCTGAAGCTTTCTTT. It encodes CASSDDIESEAFF.